Listed below are T cell receptor beta chains from one sample, sequenced in a study of molecular identifiers for immune sequencing clone quantification. TCRdb analysed the PCR reads with MiXCR anew, one entry per CDR3 protein. The table has 85,000 to 90,000 distinct CDR3 sequences, around 27% seen once. Sequencing used naive CD8+ T cells from blood, with Jurkat cell RNA spiked in. The receptors stem from a human donor in good health. Some libraries in this study had Jurkat cell RNA spiked in. The CDR3 runs from the conserved cysteine through the conserved F or W. The order of the fields is CDR3 DNA, CDR3 protein, V gene, J gene, clone size, D gene. D genes are given only for firm matches. Only some rows state a clone size, as once, few, many or a class for expanded clones.

TGTGCCAGCAGTTTGGACTATGGCTACACCTTC	CASSLDYGYTF	TRBV12-3/TRBV12-4	TRBJ1-2	.	.
TGTGCCAGCAGTGCACAGGGGGCAGGAGACTACGAGCAGTACTTC	CASSAQGAGDYEQYF	TRBV12-3/TRBV12-4	TRBJ2-7	many	TRBD1
TGTGCCAGCAGTTTATCCCCCGGTTTGAGCACTGAAGCTTTCTTT	CASSLSPGLSTEAFF	TRBV27	TRBJ1-1	many	.
TGTGCCAGCGCAAAACTAGCGATCCAAGAGACCCAGTACTTC	CASAKLAIQETQYF	TRBV7-6	TRBJ2-5	many	TRBD2
TGTGCCAGCAGTTACGGCACCGGGGAGCTGTTTTTT	CASSYGTGELFF	TRBV6-2/TRBV6-3	TRBJ2-2	few	.
TGTGCCAGCAGGCTAGGGGGATCAGGTGAAGCTTCGACTAATGAAAAACTGTTTTTT	CASRLGGSGEASTNEKLFF	TRBV7-9	TRBJ1-4	.	.
TGTGCCAGCAGTTATCCGGGACCGATGAACACTGAAGCTTTCTTT	CASSYPGPMNTEAFF	TRBV12-3/TRBV12-4	TRBJ1-1	.	.
TGTGCCAGCTCACCGGTCGGGGCAACTAATGAAAAACTGTTTTTT	CASSPVGATNEKLFF	TRBV18	TRBJ1-4	many	.
TGCAGTGCTAGAGACCTTGTGGCTCTGGAGCAGTTCTTC	CSARDLVALEQFF	TRBV20-1	TRBJ2-1	few	.
TGCGCCAGCAGTCAGCCACCCACGTACGAGCAGTACTTC	CASSQPPTYEQYF	TRBV23-1	TRBJ2-7	many	.
TGTGCCAGCAGCGCAACCCGGACAGGAGGATACACCTACGAGCAGTACTTC	CASSATRTGGYTYEQYF	TRBV11-2	TRBJ2-7	few	TRBD1
TGCGCCAGCAGCTTTTACAGGGGGAGCGACTCCTACGAGCAGTACTTC	CASSFYRGSDSYEQYF	TRBV5-1	TRBJ2-7	few	TRBD1
TGTGCCAGCAGCGAGGCCCTACTAGCGACTAGCTCTGGGGCCAACGTCCTGACTTTC	CASSEALLATSSGANVLTF	TRBV9	TRBJ2-6	many	TRBD2
TGCGCCAGCAGCCAGGGGACTAGCGGGTACACCGGGGAGCTGTTTTTT	CASSQGTSGYTGELFF	TRBV4-1	TRBJ2-2	few	TRBD2
TGTGCCAGCAGTTACTTATGGGAATTGGGACACGATTCGAGGGAGCAGTACTTC	CASSYLWELGHDSREQYF	TRBV6-6	TRBJ2-7	many	.
TGTGCCAGCAGCCCCTTTGGCTCTGGGGCCAACGTCCTGACTTTC	CASSPFGSGANVLTF	TRBV14	TRBJ2-6	few	.
TGCGCCAGCAGCCGAGAGCCCGGGACAAATAATTCACCCCTCCACTTT	CASSREPGTNNSPLHF	TRBV4-3	TRBJ1-6	few	.
TGTGCCGGCAGCTCCTCGACAGGGCGTGCAATCTATGGCTACACCTTC	CAGSSSTGRAIYGYTF	TRBV7-9	TRBJ1-2	.	TRBD1
TGCAGTGCTAGAGAGGCAGGGGGATCTAACTATGGCTACACCTTC	CSAREAGGSNYGYTF	TRBV20-1	TRBJ1-2	many	TRBD1
TGTGCCAGCAGCCGCGGGACAGGGAAGAATGAGCAGTTCTTC	CASSRGTGKNEQFF	TRBV6-2/TRBV6-3	TRBJ2-1	.	TRBD1
TGCGCCAGCCTTCGGGCGGGGGTCGGGGGGCGGATTGGCAATCAGCCCCAGCATTTT	CASLRAGVGGRIGNQPQHF	TRBV5-1	TRBJ1-5	.	.
TGTGCCAGCAGTTACTCTGGGACTAGCGTTATTGAGCAGTTCTTC	CASSYSGTSVIEQFF	TRBV6-5	TRBJ2-1	few	TRBD2
TGTGCCAGCAGCGAGGCTAGCTCCTCCTACGAGCAGTACTTC	CASSEASSSYEQYF	TRBV2	TRBJ2-7	many	.
TGTGCCAGCAGTTACTTAGGGTACACCGGGGAGCTGTTTTTT	CASSYLGYTGELFF	TRBV6-2/TRBV6-3	TRBJ2-2	.	.
TGCGCCAGCAGCCAAGATGGGAAGACAGGGATCGGTGCCACTGAAGCTTTCTTT	CASSQDGKTGIGATEAFF	TRBV4-1	TRBJ1-1	.	TRBD1
TGCAGCGCATGGGGCTCGAATGGGAACATTCAGTACTTC	CSAWGSNGNIQYF	TRBV29-1	TRBJ2-4	few	.
TGTGCCAGCAGCTTAGCGGCTAGCGGGGGGCGTCACACCCGCTACGAGCAGTACTTC	CASSLAASGGRHTRYEQYF	TRBV7-8	TRBJ2-7	.	TRBD2
TGTGCCAGTGCCACAGGGGGCTCAGCTACTGAGCAGTACTTC	CASATGGSATEQYF	TRBV19	TRBJ2-7	few	TRBD1
TGTGCCAGCAGCCCAGGAGCGGGTTTGCTCTACGAGCAGTACTTC	CASSPGAGLLYEQYF	TRBV12-3/TRBV12-4	TRBJ2-7	many	.
TGTGCCACCAGACTTAGCGGGGGGGCCAAAGATACGCAGTATTTT	CATRLSGGAKDTQYF	TRBV7-8	TRBJ2-3	many	TRBD2
TGTGCCAGCAGTATCCCCGGCCAAGGGGGCTTCACTGAAGCTCTCTTT	CASSIPGQGGFTEALF	TRBV7-9	TRBJ1-1	.	TRBD1
TGCGCCAGCAGCCAAGATGGAGACAGATATGGTCGGGATGAGCAGTTCTTC	CASSQDGDRYGRDEQFF	TRBV4-1	TRBJ2-1	few	.
TGTGCCAGCAGTTCCACAGGGGTTAGCAATCAGCCCCAGCATTTT	CASSSTGVSNQPQHF	TRBV28	TRBJ1-5	.	TRBD1
TGCGCCAGCAGCTTTCTGCTTCCCGTAGGGTCCGAGCAGTACTTC	CASSFLLPVGSEQYF	TRBV5-1	TRBJ2-7	.	.
TGTGCCAGCAGTTACTCTCCCATCGGGGAATACACAGATGCGCAGTATTTT	CASSYSPIGEYTDAQYF	TRBV6-2/TRBV6-3	TRBJ2-3	.	.
TGTGCCACCAGCGCTTATTCTACAAACGAGGGGCCTAATGAAAAACTGTTTTTT	CATSAYSTNEGPNEKLFF	TRBV15	TRBJ1-4	many	.
TGTGCCAGCAGTTTAGCCTCAGGAGGTATTACCTACGAGCAGTACTTC	CASSLASGGITYEQYF	TRBV12-3/TRBV12-4	TRBJ2-7	few	.
TGTGCCAGTAGTATCACGGGAGGGGGCTCCTACAATGAGCAGTTCTTC	CASSITGGGSYNEQFF	TRBV19	TRBJ2-1	few	TRBD2
TGTGCCAGCACGCGGGGCGGTTTACTCAACAATGAGCAGTTCTTC	CASTRGGLLNNEQFF	TRBV25-1	TRBJ2-1	once	.
TGCGCCAGCAGTGAGTCGTTCCCCGAAGGAAGGGAGCAGTACTTC	CASSESFPEGREQYF	TRBV10-2	TRBJ2-7	many	.
TGTGCCAGTAGTATTATAGGGGCAGATCCGCAGTATTTT	CASSIIGADPQYF	TRBV19	TRBJ2-3	.	.
TGTGCCAGCAGTGAAGCGGGGAGGGGTCCCGGGACTGAAGCTTTCTTT	CASSEAGRGPGTEAFF	TRBV2	TRBJ1-1	.	.
TGCGCCAGCACCGGGACAGGGGGCGTTCAGCCCCAGCATTTT	CASTGTGGVQPQHF	TRBV5-1	TRBJ1-5	medium-sized	TRBD1
TGTGCCAGCAGTTTCTCACAGGCCCTCAATCAGCCCCAGCATTTT	CASSFSQALNQPQHF	TRBV28	TRBJ1-5	many	.
TGTGCCTGGAGTCTCAATAGCCCAAGCACAGATACGCAGTATTTT	CAWSLNSPSTDTQYF	TRBV30	TRBJ2-3	.	.
TGTGCCACCGCCGGGTCGAGTGGGGGCAATGAGCAGTTCTTC	CATAGSSGGNEQFF	TRBV24-1	TRBJ2-1	many	.
TGCAGCGCCATAGCGGGAGGGAAGAACACCGGGGAGCTGTTTTTT	CSAIAGGKNTGELFF	TRBV29-1	TRBJ2-2	many	TRBD2
TGTGCCAGCAGCTTAGTTGGTCAGGCCAAAAACATTCAGTACTTC	CASSLVGQAKNIQYF	TRBV11-2	TRBJ2-4	.	.
TGTGCCAGCAGAGGCTCAGTTTACCAAGAGACCCAGTACTTC	CASRGSVYQETQYF	TRBV6-5	TRBJ2-5	many	.
TGTGCCAGCAGTTGGCAGGGACAGGTGGAAGAGACCCAGTACTTC	CASSWQGQVEETQYF	TRBV7-9	TRBJ2-5	.	TRBD1
TGTGCCTGGAGTGTTGCGATGACAGATACGCAGTATTTT	CAWSVAMTDTQYF	TRBV30	TRBJ2-3	many	.
TGCGCCAGCAGCCAAGGCGTCCCCCCCGGGGAGCTGTTTTTT	CASSQGVPPGELFF	TRBV4-3	TRBJ2-2	.	.